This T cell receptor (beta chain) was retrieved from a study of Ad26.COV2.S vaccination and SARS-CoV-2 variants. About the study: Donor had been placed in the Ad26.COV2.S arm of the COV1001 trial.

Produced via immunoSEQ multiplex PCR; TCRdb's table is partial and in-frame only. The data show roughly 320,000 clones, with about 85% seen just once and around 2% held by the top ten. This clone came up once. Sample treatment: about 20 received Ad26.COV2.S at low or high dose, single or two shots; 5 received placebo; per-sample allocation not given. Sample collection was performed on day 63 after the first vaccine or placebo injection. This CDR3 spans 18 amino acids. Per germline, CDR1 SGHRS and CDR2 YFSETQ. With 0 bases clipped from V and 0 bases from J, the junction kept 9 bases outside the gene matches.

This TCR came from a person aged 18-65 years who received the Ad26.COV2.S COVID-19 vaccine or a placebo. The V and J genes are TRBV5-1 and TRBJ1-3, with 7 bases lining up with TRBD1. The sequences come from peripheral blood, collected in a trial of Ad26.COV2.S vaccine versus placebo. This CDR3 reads CASSLEPTGSISGNTIYF. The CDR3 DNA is TGCGCCAGCAGCTTGGAGCCGACAGGGTCAATCTCTGGAAACACCATATATTTT.